A single sample is the source of the 23 T cell receptor beta chains below, sequenced in a study of T cell responses to AZD1222 COVID-19 vaccine (dated by TCRdb to 2020 to 2023). This specimen's time point label, per the study, means: baseline before first vaccination. The library was built by means of the immunoSEQ multiplex PCR assay. Imported from immuneACCESS, the table was reduced by TCRdb to in-frame sequences with V and J called. These copies leave out some clones; in studies compared against another copy, an unresolved V gene accounts for under half, and the cause of the remainder is not known. For this sample there are around 100,000 clones; 85% to 90% appear just once. The ten largest clones capture around 5% of the sample. Material: peripheral blood, obtained on day 0 of AZD1222 vaccination. The receptors derive from an adult in good health.

The chain uses TRBV19 and TRBJ1-1; D is possibly TRBD1 (5 bases). CDR1 is LNHDA and CDR2 is SQIVND in the germline V gene (reference sequence). Trimming took 5 bases from V and 1 from J, leaving 14 bases between them. This CDR3 has 15 amino acids. CDR3 in DNA: TGTGCCAGTAGTTCGCCCCAGGGTGGGAACACTGAAGCTTTCTTT. The encoded protein is CASSSPQGGNTEAFF.

The chain carries TRBV19 and TRBJ2-5; TRBD2 agrees at 8 bases. This CDR3 has 16 amino acids. V lost 0 bases, J lost 4 bases, and 7 bases stayed unmatched. The germline V gene has CDR1 LNHDA and CDR2 SQIVND (reference sequence). In DNA, the CDR3 is TGTGCCAGTAGTATAGACGGTAGCGGGGTGATAGAGACCCAGTACTTC. Amino acid sequence: CASSIDGSGVIETQYF. Drawing the rest from reference TRBV19 and TRBJ2-5, the complete variable domain is DGGITQSPKYLFRKEGQNVTLSCEQNLNHDAMYWYRQDPGQGLRLIYYSQIVNDFQKGDIAEGYSVSREKKESFPLTVTSAQKNPTAFYLCASSIDGSGVIETQYFGPGTRLLVL.

The rearrangement links TRBV5-8 to TRBJ2-1, with TRBD2 matching over 12 bases. The CDR3 is 14 residues long. In germline, CDR1 is SGHTS, CDR2 YDEGEE. The junction had 4 bases not matched to a gene; V was cut back by 4 bases and J by 8 bases. This CDR3 is CASSRTSGVDEQFF. As DNA, the CDR3 is TGTGCCAGCAGCCGGACTAGCGGGGTAGATGAGCAGTTCTTC. The full variable domain, in which reference TRBV5-8 and TRBJ2-1 provide the parts outside the CDR3, is EAGVTQSPTHLIKTRGQQATLRCSPISGHTSVYWYQQALGLGLQFLLWYDEGEERNRGNFPPRFSGRQFPNYSSELNVNALELEDSALYLCASSRTSGVDEQFFGPGTRLTVL.

With respect to this clone: Other DNA sequences of this sample code for an identical CDR3. V is TRBV18 and J is TRBJ2-7; 8 bases match TRBD2. Trimming cost V 3 bases and J 3 bases; bases outside gene matches: 1. Germline CDR1 KGHSH, CDR2 LQKENI. The CDR3 covers 13 residues. The CDR3 DNA reads TGTGCCAGCTCACCCGGGGGGGGCTACGAGCAGTACTTC. The encoded protein is CASSPGGGYEQYF.

The V and J genes are TRBV9 and TRBJ1-2; weak D call: TRBD1 (5 bases). Germline V gene lookup returns CDR1 SGDLS and CDR2 YYNGEE. The CDR3 length is 16 residues. The V end was cut by 4 bases, the J end by 2 bases, with 18 bases between. CDR3 nucleotide sequence: TGTGCCAGCAGCCCCGGGAGGGGCACGCGAAACTATGGCTACACCTTC. Translating it yields CASSPGRGTRNYGYTF.

This clone showed up just a few times. J is TRBJ2-2 and V is TRBV30; D unresolved. Germline values: CDR1 GTSNPN, CDR2 SVGIG (reference sequence). Trimming stripped 0 bases from V and 6 bases from J, with 5 bases between. The CDR3 length is 12 residues. This CDR3 is CAWSVSAGELFF. CDR3 sequence (DNA): TGTGCCTGGAGTGTAAGTGCCGGGGAGCTGTTTTTT.

The chain has TRBV5-1 and TRBJ1-1, with D hard to call. The CDR3 is 13 residues long. CDR1 is SGHRS and CDR2 is YFSETQ in the germline V gene. With 4 bases removed from V and 7 bases from J, the gap between germline ends came to 14 bases. CDR3 sequence (DNA): TGCGCCAGCAGCCAAACGGGGAGGAGTGAAGCTTTCTTT. This translates into CASSQTGRSEAFF.

V and J are TRBV18 and TRBJ2-1, with D unclear. The V gene's germline CDR1 is KGHSH and CDR2 LQKENI. The CDR3 contains 13 residues. V lost 6 bases and J lost 7, with 13 bases in between. The CDR3 here is CASSVGSINEQFF. The CDR3 DNA is TGTGCCAGCTCGGTGGGGTCCATAAATGAGCAGTTCTTC. The whole variable domain, remainder taken from reference TRBV18 and TRBJ2-1, is NAGVMQNPRHLVRRRGQEARLRCSPMKGHSHVYWYRQLPEEGLKFMVYLQKENIIDESGMPKERFSAEFPKEGPSILRIQQVVRGDSAAYFCASSVGSINEQFFGPGTRLTVL.

CDR3 in amino acids: CASSPDSGLPNYGYTF. Here the CDR3 DNA reads TGTGCCAGCAGCCCGGATTCGGGACTCCCGAACTATGGCTACACCTTC. The genes are TRBV5-4 and TRBJ1-2; D is perhaps TRBD1 (5 bases). This CDR3 comprises 16 residues. V lost 4 bases, J lost 2 bases, and 18 bases lay in between. The germline V gene has CDR1 SGHNT and CDR2 YYREEE (reference sequence).

A single count supports this clone. The CDR3 sequence: CASSATAVNEQFF. The DNA of the CDR3 is TGTGCCAGCAGCGCTACGGCGGTGAATGAGCAGTTCTTC. V is TRBV7-2 and J is TRBJ2-1; D is unclear. The CDR3 length is 13 residues. Germline V gene sequence: CDR1 SGHTA, CDR2 FQGNSA. V lost 5 bases, J lost 7 bases, and 12 bases lay in between.

The chain links TRBV4-2 to TRBJ1-2, with 7 bases lining up with TRBD1. V trimming: 4 bases; J trimming: 4 bases; junction bases outside the gene matches: 9. Germline loops: CDR1 LGHNA, CDR2 YNFKEQ. This CDR3 spans 15 amino acids. CDR3 in DNA: TGTGCCAGCAGCCCTCAAAGGGACAGCGGCTATGGCTACACCTTC. This translates into CASSPQRDSGYGYTF.

The V gene is TRBV7-2, the J gene TRBJ1-4; D remains ambiguous. From germline, CDR1 is SGHTA and CDR2 FQGNSA. This CDR3 spans 12 amino acids. Trimming removed 5 bases at V and 7 bases at J, with 8 bases between. The CDR3 region has the DNA TGTGCCAGCAGCCCCGGACGTGAAAAACTGTTTTTT. Translation: CASSPGREKLFF. The full variable domain, with the rest looked up from reference TRBV7-2 and TRBJ1-4, is GAGVSQSPSNKVTEKGKDVELRCDPISGHTALYWYRQSLGQGLEFLIYFQGNSAPDKSGLPSDRFSAERTGGSVSTLTIQRTQQEDSAVYLCASSPGREKLFFGSGTQLSVL.

V is TRBV5-1 and J is TRBJ2-1, with D hard to call. This CDR3 region has 16 residues. Germline loops: CDR1 SGHRS, CDR2 YFSETQ. The V end lost 0 bases, the J end lost 2 bases, and 12 bases lay between the germline ends. CDR3 sequence reads: CASSLAPGFTYNEQFF. The CDR3 DNA follows: TGCGCCAGCAGCTTGGCCCCGGGCTTTACCTACAATGAGCAGTTCTTC.

The J gene is TRBJ2-7, the V gene TRBV2; the D gene is possibly TRBD2 (6 bases). V was shortened by 1 base and J by 3 bases, with 13 bases between the two germline ends. Germline V gene data show CDR1 as SNHLY and CDR2 as FYNNEI. This CDR3 contains 15 residues. The CDR3 sequence: CASSEGRAGNYEQYF. The CDR3 nucleotides are TGTGCCAGCAGTGAAGGGAGGGCAGGGAACTACGAGCAGTACTTC.

The chain recombines TRBV30 with TRBJ2-7; TRBD2 agrees at 8 bases. CDR1 and CDR2 from the germline V gene are GTSNPN and SVGIG (reference sequence). J gave up 3 bases and V 4 bases, and 11 bases lay outside the gene matches. This CDR3 is 15 amino acids long. DNA of the CDR3: TGTGCCTGGAATCTTATCGGTGGGACTAGCTACGAGCAGTACTTC. It codes for CAWNLIGGTSYEQYF. Full variable domain (outside the CDR3, taken from reference TRBV30 and TRBJ2-7): SQTIHQWPATLVQPVGSPLSLECTVEGTSNPNLYWYRQAAGRGLQLLFYSVGIGQISSEVPQNLSASRPQDRQFILSSKKLLLSDSGFYLCAWNLIGGTSYEQYFGPGTRLTVT.

This sequence joins TRBV18 and TRBJ2-3; a weak D match, TRBD1 (6 bases). The CDR3 extends over 14 amino acids. Trimming cost V 8 bases and J 4 bases, with 16 bases left between them. Germline CDR1 KGHSH, CDR2 LQKENI. CDR3 bases: TGTGCCAGCACTGCGTTGCAGGGGCCAGATACGCAGTATTTT. It is translated as CASTALQGPDTQYF.

In its sample, this clone was seen once. V and J are TRBV7-2 and TRBJ2-7; TRBD1 matches at 8 bases. V was pared by 2 bases and J by 3 bases, with 9 bases of the junction left unmatched. Per germline, CDR1 SGHTA and CDR2 FQGNSA. The CDR3 consists of 16 residues. CDR3 sequence: CASSLPTDRASYEQYF. The CDR3, as DNA: TGTGCCAGCAGCTTACCCACGGACAGGGCAAGCTACGAGCAGTACTTC.

The V call is TRBV5-6, the J call TRBJ2-2; 15 bases agree with TRBD2. Unmatched junction bases numbered 3, after V lost 4 bases and J lost 5 bases. The CDR3 has 16 residues. The germline V gene encodes CDR1 SGHDT and CDR2 YYEEEE. This CDR3 reads CASSPGTSGRTGELFF. The DNA of the CDR3 is TGTGCCAGCAGCCCTGGGACTAGCGGGAGGACCGGGGAGCTGTTTTTT.

The chain recombines TRBV11-2 with TRBJ2-7; 8 nucleotides align to TRBD1. V shed 4 bases, J shed 1 base, and the junction held 3 bases outside the gene matches. The V gene's germline CDR1 is SGHAT and CDR2 FQNNGV. The CDR3 runs to 14 residues. CDR3 amino acids: CASSYRTGSYEQYF. In DNA, the CDR3 is TGTGCCAGCAGCTACCGGACAGGGTCCTACGAGCAGTACTTC.

The rearrangement links TRBV4-3 to TRBJ1-2; 7 bases are shared with TRBD1. The CDR3 consists of 15 residues. Germline-derived CDR1 and CDR2 are LGHNA and YSLEER. The V and J ends lost 2 bases and 4 bases, in that order; junction bases with no gene match: 7. Here the CDR3 reads CASSQTGQALYGYTF. DNA of the CDR3: TGCGCCAGCAGCCAAACAGGACAGGCTCTCTATGGCTACACCTTC.

The CDR3 region is CASSLRRSDSYEQYF. The DNA of the CDR3 is TGTGCCAGCAGCCTCAGGCGGTCGGACTCCTACGAGCAGTACTTC. This chain uses TRBV6-5 with TRBJ2-7; the D is unclear. V dropped 6 bases and J dropped 0 bases, with 15 bases sitting between them. Looked up from germline, CDR1 is MNHEY and CDR2 is SVGAGI. The CDR3 is made up of 15 amino acids.

This rearrangement joins TRBV19 to TRBJ2-1; the match to TRBD2 covers 7 bases. CDR1 is LNHDA and CDR2 is SQIVND in the germline V gene (reference sequence). The V and J ends lost 6 bases and 3 bases, in that order; junction bases with no gene match: 2. The CDR3 length is 13 residues. The CDR3 DNA follows: TGTGCCAGTAGCTCTAGCGGCTACAATGAGCAGTTCTTC. Translating gives CASSSSGYNEQFF. Based on the CDR3 plus reference TRBV19 and TRBJ2-1, the full variable domain is DGGITQSPKYLFRKEGQNVTLSCEQNLNHDAMYWYRQDPGQGLRLIYYSQIVNDFQKGDIAEGYSVSREKKESFPLTVTSAQKNPTAFYLCASSSSGYNEQFFGPGTRLTVL.

The CDR3 loop is CASSPRLGSNEQFF. For the CDR3, the DNA is TGTGCCAGCAGCCCGAGACTAGGAAGCAATGAGCAGTTCTTC. The rearrangement uses TRBV7-9 and TRBJ2-1; D possibly corresponds to TRBD2 (6 bases). The CDR3 has 14 residues. CDR1 is SEHNR and CDR2 is FQNEAQ in the germline V gene (reference sequence). Trimming shortened V by 5 bases and J by 6 bases, and 14 bases separated the two germline ends.